The 5 T cell receptor beta chains reported below all come from one sample, sequenced in a study of blood T cell repertoires in COVID-19 (dated by TCRdb to about 2020). Library prep was done by the immunoSEQ multiplex PCR assay. The clones in this table, taken by TCRdb from immuneACCESS, are in-frame only. Not every clone is retained; where verified, under half of the shortfall comes from an unresolved V gene, and the cause of the rest is unknown. Here the sample has some 240,000 clones; approximately 88% occur a single time. The top ten hold around 3.1% of the sample. Specimen: PBMCs or T cells enriched from blood (not recorded which). These receptors came from a woman aged 40-49 years who had been exposed to COVID-19.

This clone was counted a few times. The junction departs from germline at one end; a sequencing error may be responsible. The V gene is TRBV29-1, the J gene TRBJ2-7; D may be TRBD1 (7 bases). The CDR3 runs 16 residues. CDR1 and CDR2 (germline): SQVTM, ANQGSEA. The DNA of the CDR3 is TGTGCGGGCGGGGAGACAGGGTCGAATGGGGGTTACGAGCAGTACTTC. Translating it yields CAGGETGSNGGYEQYF.

The rearrangement joins TRBV15 to TRBJ1-1; maybe TRBD1 (5 bases). V was shortened by 3 bases and J by 2 bases, with 10 bases between the two germline ends. CDR3 length equals 14 residues. Per the germline V gene, CDR1 is LNHNV and CDR2 is YYDKDF (reference sequence). In nucleotides, the CDR3 is TGTGCCACCAGCAGGAGACAGAGTAACACTGAAGCTTTCTTT. Translation gives CATSRRQSNTEAFF.

The rearrangement uses TRBV7-6 and TRBJ2-3; 7 bases are a match to TRBD1. V lost 5 bases, J lost 0 bases, and 8 bases stayed unmatched. The CDR3 consists of 16 residues. CDR1 SGHVS and CDR2 FNYEAQ come from the germline V gene. CDR3 sequence reads: CASSAGTATSTDTQYF. The CDR3 bases are TGTGCCAGCAGCGCCGGGACAGCTACTAGCACAGATACGCAGTATTTT.

The chain has TRBV4-1 and TRBJ1-2; D remains unclear. Trimming removed 6 bases from V and 4 bases from J, with 9 bases in between. Germline V gene sequence: CDR1 MGHRA, CDR2 YSYEKL. The CDR3 totals 12 residues. The CDR3 DNA follows: TGCGCCAGCAGTCTCTCGGGCTATGGCTACACCTTC. Translated: CASSLSGYGYTF.

The V and J genes are TRBV6-1 and TRBJ1-3; D is unresolved. V lost 3 bases and J 1 base, leaving 10 bases between the germline ends. The CDR3 runs 15 residues. Germline values: CDR1 MNHNS, CDR2 SASEGT. The CDR3 nucleotides read TGTGCCAGCAGTGAGTACCAGTTTTCTGGAAACACCATATATTTT. Its protein is CASSEYQFSGNTIYF.